The clone carrying this T cell receptor (beta chain) was found once. What it binds is not known. The sample originates from a study of cytomegalovirus exposure and HLA in healthy donors. Assay used: immunoSEQ multiplex PCR; TCRdb lists only in-frame clones, some missing. The table has 97,000 or so clones, 87% seen once. Study results and caveats: As confirmed in vitro, three CMV-associated chains were specific for CMV antigens. That first-cohort TCR clusters tended to co-occur in the 95 to 150 validation repertoires was found in a later analysis.

The origin of this receptor is a woman aged 30 to 39 in good health and CMV-seronegative. Sequenced: PBMCs.

The CDR3 coding sequence is TGTGCCAGCAGTCCTGACAGGGACCAGCCCCAGCATTTT. Translating gives CASSPDRDQPQHF. The chain recombines TRBV27 with TRBJ1-5, with 7 bases identical to TRBD1. V was pared by 5 bases and J by 7 bases, with 5 bases of the junction left unmatched. This CDR3 has 13 residues. From germline, CDR1 is MNHEY and CDR2 SMNVEV (reference sequence).